This paragraph covers one TCR beta chain sequence. V lost 4 bases and J 2 bases, leaving 11 bases between the germline ends. This CDR3 has 14 residues. CDR1 is SGDLS and CDR2 is YYNGEE in the germline V gene. This specimen comes from a study of CD4 T cells in relation to SARS-CoV-2 and coronaviruses. Sequenced by immunoSEQ multiplex PCR; TCRdb stores in-frame clones only, minus some. The sample yields about 60,000 clones, about 90% seen once. The chain has TRBV9 and TRBJ2-3; D unclear. This clonotype was obtained from an adult with COVID-19. The material sequenced was naive CD4+ T cells from PBMCs. As to subset: naive CD4+ T cells isolated by negative enrichment. The CDR3 DNA reads TGTGCCAGCAGCCCAGAAATAATCACAGATACGCAGTATTTT. This codes for CASSPEIITDTQYF.